This entry concerns a single TCR beta chain. The antigen is unknown. This record belongs to a study of vaccination and CD4 T cells after COVID-19. Study-wide context: Post-COVID draws came a median approximately 100 days after diagnosis (range 35 to 161). Control cultures, each given a CEFX pool, an HIV-1 Nef pool, or no peptide, were included.

This CDR3 is built from 20 residues. V was pared by 3 bases and J by 0 bases, with 18 bases of the junction left unmatched. The germline CDR1 and CDR2 sequences are LNHNV and YYDKDF (reference sequence). Cultured CD4+ T-cell DNA underwent Oncomine TCR Beta short-read sequencing. From cultured CD4+ T cells, genomic DNA was extracted. TCRdb re-called the PCR reads through MiXCR, storing one row per CDR3 protein. In the table there are approximately 11,000 distinct CDR3 sequences, around a third of which are singletons. Treatment reported: roughly 10-day PBMC culture with coronavirus spike peptide pools or control peptides (ViraFEST assay). Cultures used 1.5 million to 2.5 million PBMCs per well, roughly 9.6 IU/ml IL-2 and about 9.9 ug/ml peptides.

Input material: CD4+ T cells from blood, cultured in vitro. The clonotype comes from a human donor who had recovered from COVID-19. The genes are TRBV15 and TRBJ2-5; 8 nucleotides line up with TRBD1. The CDR3 DNA sequence: TGTGCCACCAGCAGGGATACCCGGACAGGGATTTCGGGGTACCAAGAGACCCAGTACTTC. Protein sequence: CATSRDTRTGISGYQETQYF.